This TCR beta chain stems from a study of cytomegalovirus exposure and HLA in healthy donors. Findings of the study overall: Some public TCRs appeared in many individuals, while most sequences were rare. What a later analysis showed was that several of the most significant clusters appeared linked to common viral pathogens.

Use of 60 Vbeta and 13 Jbeta primers characterized the PCR. Profiling relied on immunoSEQ multiplex PCR, and the TCRdb table lists in-frame clones only, not all of them. The data show around 140,000 clones, around 78% seen once. A remark on this clone: What it recognizes is unknown.

V gave up 7 bases and J gave up 6 bases; unmatched junction bases: 9. This CDR3 contains 15 residues. The germline CDR1 and CDR2 sequences are MNHEY and SVGAGI. The sequencing input was PBMCs. The gene calls are TRBV6-5 and TRBJ1-6; 7 nucleotides agree with TRBD1. This clonotype was sampled from a woman aged 18-29 years in good health and CMV-seropositive. The CDR3: CASTVQGSGNSPLHF. For the CDR3, the DNA is TGTGCCAGCACCGTACAGGGGAGCGGTAATTCACCCCTCCACTTT.